This TCR beta chain was retrieved from a study of cytomegalovirus exposure and HLA in healthy donors. Study-wide points: What TCR beta sequences reportedly achieved was accurate prediction of HLA-A and HLA-B alleles in most subjects.

Germline CDR1 is SGHNT and CDR2 is YYREEE (reference sequence). V was pared by 3 bases and J by 6 bases, with 6 bases of the junction left unmatched. CDR3 size: 16 residues. Both 60 Vbeta primers and 13 Jbeta primers went into the PCR. Data came from immunoSEQ multiplex PCR; TCRdb stores just in-frame clones and leaves some out. The repertoire holds 100,000 to 120,000 clones, approximately 83% seen once, with about 1.8% in the top ten. Comment on this clone: Its antigen remains unidentified.

The receptor was derived from a man aged 40-50 years in good health and CMV-seronegative. The rearrangement joins TRBV5-4 to TRBJ1-6; 10 nucleotides line up with TRBD1. Sequenced sample: PBMCs. The CDR3 DNA follows: TGTGCCAGCAGCTCCCAGACAGGGGGCAGTAATTCACCCCTCCACTTT. Translated, it gives CASSSQTGGSNSPLHF.